This entry lists 7 T cell receptor beta chains sequenced from one sample in a study of CD8 T cells in Susac syndrome. The authors reverse transcribed roughly 0.5 to 1 ug RNA with random hexamers. One entry per CDR3 protein, called by TCRdb with MiXCR from the immunoSEQ multiplex PCR reads. This table has around 220,000 distinct CDR3 sequences, more than 85% appearing once. Sequencing was performed on CD8+ T cells from PBMCs. All receptors derive from a human donor with multiple sclerosis.

The chain is built from TRBV29-1 and TRBJ2-5, with 7 nucleotides matching TRBD2. Per the germline V gene, CDR1 is SQVTM and CDR2 is ANQGSEA. After removal of 4 bases from V and 4 bases from J, the junction contained 9 bases not matched to a gene. The CDR3 runs 14 residues. The CDR3 is CSVVLVTGGETQYF. The CDR3, as DNA: TGCAGCGTTGTACTGGTGACGGGGGGAGAGACCCAGTACTTC.

The chain recombines TRBV7-2 with TRBJ2-7; D gene unclear. V was shortened by 5 bases and J by 4 bases, with 6 bases between the two germline ends. This CDR3 region has 11 residues. CDR1 is SGHTA, CDR2 FQGNSA, per germline. The CDR3 here is CASSPDYEQYF. The CDR3 DNA follows: TGTGCCAGCAGCCCTGATTACGAGCAGTACTTC.

V usage is TRBV4-2 and J usage is TRBJ2-3, with D unresolved. The CDR3 consists of 15 residues. Trimming left V 1 base short and J 1 base short, with 9 bases between. The germline CDR1 and CDR2 sequences are LGHNA and YNFKEQ. In DNA, the CDR3 is TGTGCCAGCAGCCAAGGAATTCCCGGCACAGATACGCAGTATTTT. Its translation: CASSQGIPGTDTQYF.

This clonotype was found once. The CDR3 protein is CATSDSRGAVGLEQFF. The CDR3 DNA reads TGTGCCACCAGTGATTCGAGGGGGGCGGTAGGTCTAGAGCAGTTCTTC. The chain couples TRBV24-1 to TRBJ2-1, with D possibly being TRBD1 or TRBD2 (6 bases each). Trimming removed 2 bases from V and 10 bases from J, with 20 bases in between. The CDR3 is 16 residues long. Germline V gene sequence: CDR1 KGHDR, CDR2 SFDVKD.

This chain connects TRBV29-1 to TRBJ2-3, with 11 bases lining up with TRBD2. In germline, CDR1 is SQVTM, CDR2 ANQGSEA. The CDR3 loop spans 18 amino acids. The V and J ends lost 1 base and 4 bases, in that order; junction bases with no gene match: 13. DNA of the CDR3: TGCAGCGTTGAAGGGCAACTAGCGGGAGTTTTGTTCCCAGATACGCAGTATTTT. Translated: CSVEGQLAGVLFPDTQYF.

The chain combines TRBV12-3 or TRBV12-4 with TRBJ2-4; TRBD2 might be the D (5 bases). The CDR3 is made up of 13 amino acids. V was cut by 5 bases and J by 15 bases, with 20 bases left in between. The CDR3 DNA reads TGTGCCAGCAGTCTCGGAGGTGAGGAGTACGGGTACTTC. Protein product: CASSLGGEEYGYF.

On this clonotype: The germline gene is not matched at one end of the junction; a read error may be the cause. The chain combines TRBV7-7 with TRBJ2-7, with a tentative D call TRBD1 (5 bases). CDR1 is SSHAT and CDR2 is FNYEAQ in the germline V gene (reference sequence). The CDR3 runs to 13 residues. CDR3 sequence reads: CASSFGHSYEQYF. The CDR3 bases are TGTGCTAGCAGCTTTGGACACTCCTACGAGCAGTACTTC.